This TCR beta chain was found in a study of blood T cells in healthy people across ages (dated by TCRdb to about 2015). At the level of the whole study: In model experiments, template switching captured about one uniquely barcoded TCR beta cDNA molecule for every two T cells. Age-related changes in TCR beta repertoire diversity were measured in the study by deep sequencing normalized with unique cDNA molecular identifiers. Four age groups were formed from the donors: young (average 16 years), middle-aged (roughly 38), aged (roughly 59) and long-lived (82). To avoid experimental bias, donors of different ages were spread randomly across the sequencing lanes. The study analyzed two additional independent replicas of 1 million unique cDNA reads from the same blood draw for two donors, one aged 18 to 29 and one aged 80 or older. Study-level results and caveats: Because profiling used bulk unsorted PBMCs, naive and antigen-experienced compartments could not be compared conclusively. The CMV infection status of donors was not known, potentially confounding age-related changes in expanded clonotypes. The long-lived group showed more naive CD4+ T cells, fewer expanded clones and increased TCR diversity than the aged group, suggesting age selection. As age increased, observed TCR beta diversity per million T cells dropped in a roughly linear way, and a significant reduction was already evident by age about 36. Observed TCR beta diversity correlated strongly with the percentage of naive T cells measured by flow cytometry. Estimates of total diversity based on one million sequenced T cells were considered lower bounds and underestimates.

Libraries were made using 5' RACE. The sequencer was an Illumina HiSeq 2500. The second PCR ran for roughly 7 to 11 cycles and used a J-beta primer mix along with a sample-barcoded 5' primer. Each TCR beta cDNA molecule received a unique molecular identifier from a template-switch 5' adaptor carrying 12 random nucleotides. Each sample yielded at least 2.5 million CDR3-containing paired-end reads. First-strand cDNA synthesis was performed from all RNA using the Mint cDNA synthesis kit, with priming by a TRBC-specific oligonucleotide. Following uracil-DNA glycosylase treatment, a first 18-cycle PCR with universal primers M1SS and BC2_uni_R was performed on all cDNA. The authors processed their data as follows. For normalization, 1 million high-quality reads were randomly selected from each sample, with every read carrying a distinct molecular identifier. Reads sharing molecular identifiers were discarded rather than binned into consensus sequences. CDR3 identification, clonotype clustering and error correction used MiTCR with a Q25 quality threshold and the strictest error-elimination algorithm. A nonparametric unseen species model with Euler transformation was used to estimate lower-bound total TCR beta diversity. TCRdb ran its own pipeline on the public reads, namely fastp trimming at Q25 and MiXCR clone calling, and kept in-frame beta chains. Each CDR3 protein gets just one entry, which takes the most common genes and DNA from the rows behind it. The V and J calls and clone size are TCRdb's, not the authors'. The sample table records 980,000 or so distinct CDR3 sequences; about 48% of these occur just once. The ten largest make up around an eighth of the sample.

The approximately 39 donors, aged about 6 to 95 years, were systemically healthy Caucasian individuals from Russia. Around 9.9 milliliters of peripheral blood were collected from each donor into EDTA-treated Vacutainer tubes. Ficoll-Paque density-gradient centrifugation was used to isolate PBMCs, with at least 6.5 million per sample. Trizol reagent was used to extract total RNA from the PBMCs, yielding at least 5.5 micrograms per sample. Naive CD45RAhigh/CD27high T cell percentages were measured by flow cytometry on a PBMC aliquot from every donor. In its sample, this clonotype was seen a few times. Its target antigen remains unknown. One base away there is no much larger clone; base qualities are not given. Sequenced sample: blood. The receptor was isolated from a man aged 30-40 years in good health.

The CDR3 reads CASSLLRGTSSYEQYF. In nucleotide form, the sequence is TGTGCCAGCAGTTTACTTCGGGGGACTAGCTCCTACGAGCAGTACTTC. This receptor chain uses TRBV27 and TRBJ2-7, with 8 middle bases fitting TRBD2. At the junction V is shortened by 2 bases and J by 0 bases; bases outside the gene matches: 6. CDR1 MNHEY and CDR2 SMNVEV are derived from the germline V gene (reference sequence). From the cysteine up to the phenylalanine, the CDR3 has a length of 16 residues. The kept DNA is CDR3 alone, 48 bases in frame from the first base.